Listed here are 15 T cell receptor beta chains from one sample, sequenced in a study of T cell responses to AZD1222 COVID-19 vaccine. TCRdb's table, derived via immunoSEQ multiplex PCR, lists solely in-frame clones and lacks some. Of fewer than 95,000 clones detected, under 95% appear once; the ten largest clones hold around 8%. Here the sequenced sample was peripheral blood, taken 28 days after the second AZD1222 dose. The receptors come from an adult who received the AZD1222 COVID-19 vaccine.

Written as DNA, the CDR3 is TGTGCCAGCAGCAAGGACAGCCGCACTGAAGCTTTCTTT. Translating gives CASSKDSRTEAFF. The rearrangement links TRBV5-4 to TRBJ1-1; D is perhaps TRBD1 (6 bases). V was clipped by 4 bases and J by 4 bases, with 11 bases between them. Germline V lookup: CDR1 SGHNT, CDR2 YYREEE (reference sequence). This CDR3 contains 13 residues.

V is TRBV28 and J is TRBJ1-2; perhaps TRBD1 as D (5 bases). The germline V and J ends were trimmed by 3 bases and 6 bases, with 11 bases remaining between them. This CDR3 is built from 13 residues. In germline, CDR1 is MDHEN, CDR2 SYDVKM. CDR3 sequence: CASSFTTVDGYTF. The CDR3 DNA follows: TGTGCCAGCAGTTTTACGACAGTCGATGGCTACACCTTC.

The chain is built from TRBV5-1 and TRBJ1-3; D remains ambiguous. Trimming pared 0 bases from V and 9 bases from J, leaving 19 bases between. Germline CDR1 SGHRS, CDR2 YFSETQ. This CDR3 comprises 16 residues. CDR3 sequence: CASSLEWWDSSSTIYF. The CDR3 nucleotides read TGCGCCAGCAGCTTGGAATGGTGGGATTCAAGTAGCACCATATATTTT.

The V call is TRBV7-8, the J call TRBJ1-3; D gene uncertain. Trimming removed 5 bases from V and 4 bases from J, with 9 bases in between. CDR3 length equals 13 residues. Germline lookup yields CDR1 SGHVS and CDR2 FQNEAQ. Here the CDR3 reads CASSVIPGNTIYF. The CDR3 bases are TGTGCCAGCAGCGTTATACCCGGAAACACCATATATTTT.

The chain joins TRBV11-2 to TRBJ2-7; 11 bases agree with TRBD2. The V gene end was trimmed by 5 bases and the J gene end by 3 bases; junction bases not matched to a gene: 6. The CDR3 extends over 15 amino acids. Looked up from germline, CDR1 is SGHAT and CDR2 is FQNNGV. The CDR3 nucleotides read TGTGCCAGCAGCCCCTCGGGACTAGCGGACTACGAGCAGTACTTC. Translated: CASSPSGLADYEQYF.

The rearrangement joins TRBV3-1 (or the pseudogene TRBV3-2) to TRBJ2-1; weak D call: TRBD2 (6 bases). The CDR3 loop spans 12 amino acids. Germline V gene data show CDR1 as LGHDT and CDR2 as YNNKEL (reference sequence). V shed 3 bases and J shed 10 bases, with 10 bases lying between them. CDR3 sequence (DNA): TGTGCCAGCAGCCAGGCGGGATGGGAGCAGTTCTTC. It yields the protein CASSQAGWEQFF.

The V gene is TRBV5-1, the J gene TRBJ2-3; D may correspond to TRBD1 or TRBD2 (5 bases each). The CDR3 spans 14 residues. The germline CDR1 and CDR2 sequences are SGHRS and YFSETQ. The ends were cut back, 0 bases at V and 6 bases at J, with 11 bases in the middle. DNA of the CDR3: TGCGCCAGCAGCTTGGCGGGACCCGTGGATACGCAGTATTTT. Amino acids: CASSLAGPVDTQYF.

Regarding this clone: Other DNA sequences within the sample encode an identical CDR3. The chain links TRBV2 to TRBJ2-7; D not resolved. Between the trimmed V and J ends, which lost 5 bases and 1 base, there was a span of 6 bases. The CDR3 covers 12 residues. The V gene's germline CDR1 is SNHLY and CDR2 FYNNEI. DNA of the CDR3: TGTGCCAGCAGTTCTGATTCCTACGAGCAGTACTTC. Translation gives CASSSDSYEQYF.

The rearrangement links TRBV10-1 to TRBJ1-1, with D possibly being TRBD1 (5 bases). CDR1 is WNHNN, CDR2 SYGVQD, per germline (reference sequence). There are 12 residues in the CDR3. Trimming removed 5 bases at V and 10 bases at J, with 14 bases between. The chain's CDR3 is CASSSQGLGAFF. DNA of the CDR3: TGCGCCAGCAGTTCTCAGGGATTGGGAGCTTTCTTT.

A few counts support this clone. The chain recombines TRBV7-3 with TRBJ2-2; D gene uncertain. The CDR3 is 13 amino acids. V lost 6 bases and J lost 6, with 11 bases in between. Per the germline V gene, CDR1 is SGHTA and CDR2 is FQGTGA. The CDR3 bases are TGTGCCAGCAGTCTTAACCCATCCGGGGAGCTGTTTTTT. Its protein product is CASSLNPSGELFF. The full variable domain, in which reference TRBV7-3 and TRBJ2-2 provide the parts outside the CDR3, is GAGVSQTPSNKVTEKGKYVELRCDPISGHTALYWYRQSLGQGPEFLIYFQGTGAADDSGLPNDRFFAVRPEGSVSTLKIQRTERGDSAVYLCASSLNPSGELFFGEGSRLTVL.

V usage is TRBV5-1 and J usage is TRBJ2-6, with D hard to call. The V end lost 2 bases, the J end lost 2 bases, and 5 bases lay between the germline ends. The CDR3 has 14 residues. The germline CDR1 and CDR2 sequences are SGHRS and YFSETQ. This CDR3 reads CASSFGAGANVLTF. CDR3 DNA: TGCGCCAGCAGCTTTGGGGCTGGGGCCAACGTCCTGACTTTC.

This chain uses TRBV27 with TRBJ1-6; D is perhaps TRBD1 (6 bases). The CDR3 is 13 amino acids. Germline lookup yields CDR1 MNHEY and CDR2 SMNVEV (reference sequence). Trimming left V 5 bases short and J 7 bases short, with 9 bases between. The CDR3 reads CASSGGRNSPLHF. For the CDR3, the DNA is TGTGCCAGCAGTGGGGGGCGAAATTCACCCCTCCACTTT.

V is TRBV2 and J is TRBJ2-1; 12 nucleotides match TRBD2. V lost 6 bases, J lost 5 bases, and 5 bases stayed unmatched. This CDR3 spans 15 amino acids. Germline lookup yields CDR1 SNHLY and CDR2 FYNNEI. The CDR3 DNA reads TGTGCCAGCAGCCCTAGCGGGGGGGGGAACAATGAGCAGTTCTTC. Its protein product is CASSPSGGGNNEQFF.

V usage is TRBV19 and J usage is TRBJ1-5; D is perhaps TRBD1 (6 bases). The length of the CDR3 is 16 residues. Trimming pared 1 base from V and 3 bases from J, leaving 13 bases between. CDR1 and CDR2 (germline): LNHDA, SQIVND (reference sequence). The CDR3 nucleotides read TGTGCCAGTAGTATAGTCTCGGACAGTCTCAATCAGCCCCAGCATTTT. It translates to CASSIVSDSLNQPQHF.

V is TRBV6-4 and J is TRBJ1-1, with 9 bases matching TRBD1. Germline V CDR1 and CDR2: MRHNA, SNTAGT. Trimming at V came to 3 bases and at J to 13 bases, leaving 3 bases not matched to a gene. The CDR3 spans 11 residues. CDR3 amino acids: CASSEQGAGFF. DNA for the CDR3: TGTGCCAGCAGTGAACAGGGGGCGGGTTTCTTT.